The 8 T cell receptor beta chains in this list originate from one sample, sequenced in a study of T cell responses to AZD1222 COVID-19 vaccine. Repertoires were generated with immunoSEQ multiplex PCR, while TCRdb's copy carries only in-frame clones and drops some. The sample has approximately 50,000 clones, roughly 80% seen once; the top ten hold roughly 5.1%. The sample in question was peripheral blood, obtained 28 days after the second AZD1222 dose. The source is an adult who received the AZD1222 COVID-19 vaccine.

This clone has a handful of counts. The CDR3 DNA is TGTGCCTGGAGTGTAGGGGGACCCCTGGAGACCCAGTACTTC. Amino acid sequence: CAWSVGGPLETQYF. The chain recombines TRBV30 with TRBJ2-5; D is possibly TRBD1 (6 bases). In germline, CDR1 is GTSNPN, CDR2 SVGIG (reference sequence). Trimming removed 0 bases at V and 5 bases at J, with 13 bases between. The CDR3 consists of 14 residues.

The rearrangement links TRBV7-8 to TRBJ2-1, with D maybe TRBD1 (6 bases). This CDR3 comprises 16 residues. Germline CDR1 is SGHVS and CDR2 is FQNEAQ. V was cut by 1 base and J by 7 bases, with 17 bases left in between. The CDR3 coding sequence is TGTGCCAGCAGCTTAGGCTTGGTTGGTAGGGGGAATGAGCAGTTCTTC. Residues: CASSLGLVGRGNEQFF.

The chain has TRBV28 and TRBJ2-7, with TRBD1 identical over 9 bases. Germline V gene lookup returns CDR1 MDHEN and CDR2 SYDVKM. J lost 5 bases, V lost 5 bases, and 10 bases had no gene match. The CDR3 is 15 residues long. CDR3 coding DNA: TGTGCCAGCAGTCGAGCCGGGACAGGGATCAACGAGCAGTACTTC. Translation gives CASSRAGTGINEQYF.

This sequence joins TRBV19 and TRBJ2-5; the D gene is possibly TRBD1 (6 bases). The length of the CDR3 is 13 residues. Trimming removed 8 bases at V and 2 bases at J, with 12 bases between. Germline V gene data show CDR1 as LNHDA and CDR2 as SQIVND (reference sequence). CDR3 coding DNA: TGTGCCAGTCCTAGACAGGTGCAAGAGACCCAGTACTTC. Its protein is CASPRQVQETQYF.

This rearrangement joins TRBV27 to TRBJ2-3; 8 bases match TRBD1. V lost 5 bases, J lost 2 bases, and 9 bases stayed unmatched. Germline-derived CDR1 and CDR2 are MNHEY and SMNVEV (reference sequence). CDR3 length: 16 residues. As DNA, the CDR3 is TGTGCCAGCAGTCCGGACAGGGTCCGAGTCACAGATACGCAGTATTTT. It translates to CASSPDRVRVTDTQYF.

V usage is TRBV6-1 and J usage is TRBJ1-1; D remains ambiguous. The germline V gene encodes CDR1 MNHNS and CDR2 SASEGT. The V gene lost 2 bases and the J gene lost 0 bases, with 22 bases spanning the gap. The CDR3 is made up of 19 amino acids. Here the CDR3 DNA reads TGTGCCAGCAGTGAATACCCAGTCGAGGGAGGGAGCATGAACACTGAAGCTTTCTTT. Protein product: CASSEYPVEGGSMNTEAFF.

The rearrangement links TRBV6-5 to TRBJ1-1; TRBD1 is a possible D gene (6 bases). This CDR3 is 14 amino acids long. Germline loops: CDR1 MNHEY, CDR2 SVGAGI. V lost 7 bases and J lost 4, with 16 bases in between. CDR3 DNA: TGTGCCAGCAACCGAGGGCAGGGGAGCACTGAAGCTTTCTTT. It is translated as CASNRGQGSTEAFF.

CDR3 residues: CAVRRTGSHYGYTF. For the CDR3, the DNA is TGTGCCGTTAGGAGGACAGGGTCCCACTATGGCTACACCTTC. The chain carries TRBV7-2 and TRBJ1-2, with 8 bases aligning to TRBD1. The CDR3 has 14 residues. The V gene end was trimmed by 11 bases and the J gene end by 3 bases; junction bases not matched to a gene: 11. Germline V lookup: CDR1 SGHTA, CDR2 FQGNSA.